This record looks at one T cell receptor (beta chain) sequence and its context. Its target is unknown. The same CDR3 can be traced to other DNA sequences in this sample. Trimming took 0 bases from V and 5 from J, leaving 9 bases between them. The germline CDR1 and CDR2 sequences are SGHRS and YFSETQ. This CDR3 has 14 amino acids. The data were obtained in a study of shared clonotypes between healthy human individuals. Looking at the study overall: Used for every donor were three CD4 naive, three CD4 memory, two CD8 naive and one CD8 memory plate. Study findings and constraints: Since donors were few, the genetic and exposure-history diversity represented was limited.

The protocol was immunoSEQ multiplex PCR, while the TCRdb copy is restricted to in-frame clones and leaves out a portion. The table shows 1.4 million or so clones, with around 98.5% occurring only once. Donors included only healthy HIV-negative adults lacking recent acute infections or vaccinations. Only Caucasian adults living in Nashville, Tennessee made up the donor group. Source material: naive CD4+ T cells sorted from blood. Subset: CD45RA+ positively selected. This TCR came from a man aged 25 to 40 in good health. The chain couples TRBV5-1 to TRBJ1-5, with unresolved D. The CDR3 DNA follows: TGCGCCAGCAGCTTGGTGGCAGGAGATCAGCCCCAGCATTTT. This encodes CASSLVAGDQPQHF.